This T cell receptor beta chain was recovered during a study of blood T cells in healthy people across ages. Regarding the study as a whole: Among long-lived donors, naive CD4+ cells were more numerous and diversity higher than in aged donors. Donor CMV status was unknown, possibly confounding expanded clonotype changes.

About this clonotype: The antigen is not known.

A sample-barcoded 5' primer and a J-beta primer mix were used in a second PCR of roughly 7 to 11 cycles. Each cDNA molecule was tagged by a template-switch adaptor that had 12 random nucleotides. TCRdb re-called the 5' RACE reads through MiXCR, storing one row per CDR3 protein. The data show over 950,000 distinct CDR3 sequences, with more than 30% seen just once and around 13% held by the top ten. This TCR derives from a man younger than 35 in good health. Input material: blood.

DNA for the CDR3: TGCAGCGTTCCCGCTTGGAACCGGGACAGGGCGGTTGAAGCTTTCTTT. Amino acids: CSVPAWNRDRAVEAFF. The gene calls are TRBV29-1 and TRBJ1-1, with TRBD1 identical over 9 bases. J lost 7 bases, V lost 5 bases, and 17 bases had no gene match. Per germline, CDR1 SQVTM and CDR2 ANQGSEA. The CDR3 has 16 amino acids.